The 21 T cell receptor beta chains below were found in one sample sequenced in a study of T-cell memory formation after mild COVID-19. TCRdb re-called the 5' RACE reads through MiXCR, storing one row per CDR3 protein. Of roughly 370,000 distinct CDR3 sequences detected, approximately 16% appear once; the ten largest clones hold 20% to 25%. Source material: PBMCs or a T cell subset sorted from them (not recorded which). The receptors come from a man aged 18 to 35 who had mild COVID-19 (a few samples of this study predate the infection). Cell type and time point are not known.

V usage is TRBV2 and J usage is TRBJ2-2, with 10 bases matching TRBD1. V lost 6 bases to trimming and J lost 5 bases; unmatched junction nucleotides: 9. The CDR3 has 16 residues. In germline, CDR1 is SNHLY, CDR2 FYNNEI. The CDR3 sequence: CASSTRTGGKTGELFF. CDR3 DNA sequence: TGTGCCAGCAGCACTAGGACAGGGGGGAAGACCGGGGAGCTGTTTTTT. Full variable domain (outside the CDR3, taken from reference TRBV2 and TRBJ2-2): EPEVTQTPSHQVTQMGQEVILRCVPISNHLYFYWYRQILGQKVEFLVSFYNNEISEKSEIFDDQFSVERPDGSNFTLKIRSTKLEDSAMYFCASSTRTGGKTGELFFGEGSRLTVL.

This chain uses TRBV5-5 with TRBJ2-1, with 7 bases matching TRBD2. Germline V gene sequence: CDR1 SGHKS, CDR2 YYEKEE (reference sequence). The CDR3 consists of 14 residues. The V segment lost 4 bases and the J segment 8 bases; nucleotides outside the gene matches: 9. CDR3 sequence: CASSPPTSVYEQFF. Here the CDR3 DNA reads TGTGCCAGCAGCCCTCCCACTAGCGTCTATGAGCAGTTCTTC.

Here the CDR3 reads CASSPLGGTQYF. The CDR3 bases are TGTGCCAGCAGCCCGTTGGGCGGTACGCAGTATTTT. V gene TRBV7-3 combines with J gene TRBJ2-3; unclear D gene. V was trimmed by 5 bases and J by 8 bases, leaving 11 bases between them. Germline loops: CDR1 SGHTA, CDR2 FQGTGA. The CDR3 contains 12 residues. The variable domain in full, completed from reference TRBV7-3 and TRBJ2-3, reads GAGVSQTPSNKVTEKGKYVELRCDPISGHTALYWYRQSLGQGPEFLIYFQGTGAADDSGLPNDRFFAVRPEGSVSTLKIQRTERGDSAVYLCASSPLGGTQYFGPGTRLTVL.

This clonotype was seen at least ten times. The V gene is TRBV20-1, the J gene TRBJ2-7; possible D gene TRBD1, 5 bases. The CDR3 extends over 11 amino acids. CDR1 is DFQATT, CDR2 SNEGSKA, per germline (reference sequence). Trimming cost V 3 bases and J 3 bases, with 6 bases left between them. CDR3 amino acids: CSARDNYEQYF. The DNA of the CDR3 is TGCAGTGCTAGGGACAACTACGAGCAGTACTTC.

This clonotype appeared a few times. The rearrangement links TRBV25-1 to TRBJ1-6; 7 positions agree with TRBD1. Germline-derived CDR1 and CDR2 are MGHDK and SYGVNS. The ends lost 5 bases at V and 5 bases at J; junction bases unmatched: 6. This CDR3 spans 15 amino acids. The CDR3 protein is CASSLLGQHNSPLHF. The DNA of the CDR3 is TGTGCCAGCAGTTTACTGGGACAGCATAATTCACCCCTCCACTTT.

In this sample, this clonotype turned up many times. V is TRBV23-1 and J is TRBJ1-1; D is uncertain. Being an ORF, TRBV23-1 has a function that is uncertain. Deletions cut 4 bases from V and 7 bases from J, with 16 bases between. This CDR3 spans 14 amino acids. The CDR3 protein is CASSPYTGFSEAFF. The DNA of the CDR3 is TGCGCCAGCAGTCCGTACACGGGGTTCAGTGAAGCTTTCTTT.

This clonotype was detected a few times. The rearrangement uses TRBV27 and TRBJ1-1, with unresolved D. The CDR3 covers 16 residues. The germline CDR1 and CDR2 sequences are MNHEY and SMNVEV (reference sequence). Trimming stripped 5 bases from V and 5 bases from J, with 21 bases between. CDR3 amino acids: CASSRAGSLGETEAFF. CDR3 sequence (DNA): TGTGCCAGCAGTCGGGCAGGAAGTCTGGGTGAGACTGAAGCTTTCTTT.

The V call is TRBV3-1, the J call TRBJ2-4; no definite D call. Germline V gene sequence: CDR1 LGHDT, CDR2 YNNKEL (reference sequence). The CDR3 extends over 12 amino acids. V was shortened by 0 bases and J by 10 bases, with 7 bases between the two germline ends. The CDR3: CASSQDSTIQYF. DNA of the CDR3: TGTGCCAGCAGCCAAGATAGTACTATTCAGTACTTC.

This clonotype was found many times. The J gene is TRBJ2-1, the V gene TRBV20-1; 12 bases line up with TRBD1. Germline trimming cut 5 bases from V and 8 bases from J; bases unmatched to any gene: 7. The CDR3 totals 14 residues. CDR1 and CDR2 (germline): DFQATT, SNEGSKA (reference sequence). The CDR3 bases are TGCAGTGCTCCCCGGGACAGGGGGCGGGATGAGCAGTTCTTC. Amino acids: CSAPRDRGRDEQFF.

This clonotype occurred a few times. The chain is built from TRBV5-1 and TRBJ2-3; no clear D gene. This CDR3 region has 14 residues. Trimming took 2 bases from V and 1 from J, leaving 8 bases between them. In germline, CDR1 is SGHRS, CDR2 YFSETQ. CDR3 sequence: CASSFGDRTDTQYF. CDR3 sequence (DNA): TGCGCCAGCAGCTTTGGCGACCGCACAGATACGCAGTATTTT.

This chain uses TRBV7-9 with TRBJ1-1, with D maybe TRBD1 (5 bases). Trimming removed 5 bases from V and 0 bases from J, with 16 bases in between. Germline V gene lookup returns CDR1 SEHNR and CDR2 FQNEAQ (reference sequence). This CDR3 contains 16 residues. In DNA, the CDR3 is TGTGCCAGCAGCCTTGACAGCCTAGATTTGAACACTGAAGCTTTCTTT. It codes for CASSLDSLDLNTEAFF. Looking up the rest from reference TRBV7-9 and TRBJ1-1 gives the full variable domain: DTGVSQNPRHKITKRGQNVTFRCDPISEHNRLYWYRQTLGQGPEFLTYFQNEAQLEKSRLLSDRFSAERPKGSFSTLEIQRTEQGDSAMYLCASSLDSLDLNTEAFFGQGTRLTVV.

This clonotype appeared many times. J is TRBJ1-6 and V is TRBV5-1, with D possibly TRBD1 on 5 matching bases. This CDR3 is built from 13 residues. Germline CDR1 is SGHRS and CDR2 is YFSETQ. The germline V and J ends were trimmed by 2 bases and 8 bases, with 8 bases remaining between them. This CDR3 is CASSLKQDSPLHF. In DNA, the CDR3 is TGCGCCAGCAGCTTAAAACAGGATTCACCCCTCCACTTT.

There are a few counts of this clonotype. This chain connects TRBV12-3 or TRBV12-4 to TRBJ2-1; TRBD2 is a possible D gene (5 bases). There are 16 residues in the CDR3. Trimming took off 2 bases at V and 0 bases at J, with 11 bases between the two ends. The CDR3 reads CASSLPAGPSYNEQFF. CDR3 sequence (DNA): TGTGCCAGCAGTTTACCCGCGGGTCCCTCCTACAATGAGCAGTTCTTC.

This clonotype has only a few counts. The chain employs TRBV7-8 and TRBJ1-4; D perhaps matches TRBD1 (6 bases). Deletions cut 1 base from V and 7 bases from J, with 7 bases between. The CDR3 loop spans 13 amino acids. In germline, CDR1 is SGHVS, CDR2 FQNEAQ. In DNA form, the CDR3 reads TGTGCCAGCAGCTTAGAAGGGGGTGAAAAACTGTTTTTT. Protein product: CASSLEGGEKLFF.

This clonotype was counted at least ten times. The rearrangement joins TRBV6-5 to TRBJ2-7; maybe TRBD1 (6 bases). V was shortened by 6 bases and J by 6 bases, with 12 bases between the two germline ends. CDR1 and CDR2 from the germline V gene are MNHEY and SVGAGI. This CDR3 spans 12 amino acids. The CDR3 is CASSPDRREQYF. CDR3 nucleotide sequence: TGTGCCAGCAGCCCCGACAGGCGCGAGCAGTACTTC.

The rearrangement links TRBV7-9 to TRBJ1-2, with a possible D match to TRBD1 (6 bases). The ends were cut back, 8 bases at V and 4 bases at J, with 17 bases in the middle. CDR3 length: 14 residues. Germline CDR1 SEHNR, CDR2 FQNEAQ (reference sequence). The chain's CDR3 is CASARGGAIYGYTF. DNA of the CDR3: TGTGCCAGCGCCCGAGGGGGGGCCATCTATGGCTACACCTTC. The variable domain in full, with the rest retrieved from reference TRBV7-9 and TRBJ1-2, is DTGVSQNPRHKITKRGQNVTFRCDPISEHNRLYWYRQTLGQGPEFLTYFQNEAQLEKSRLLSDRFSAERPKGSFSTLEIQRTEQGDSAMYLCASARGGAIYGYTFGSGTRLTVV.

A few counts support this clonotype. The V gene is TRBV7-2, the J gene TRBJ2-5; TRBD2 might be the D (6 bases). Per the germline V gene, CDR1 is SGHTA and CDR2 is FQGNSA. The V end was cut by 4 bases, the J end by 5 bases, with 17 bases between. The CDR3 length is 15 residues. Here the CDR3 reads CASSSRSGGAETQYF. DNA of the CDR3: TGTGCCAGCAGCTCCCGGTCCGGGGGTGCGGAGACCCAGTACTTC.

This sequence joins TRBV7-9 and TRBJ2-3; D uncertain. The V gene lost 4 bases and the J gene lost 5 bases, with 16 bases spanning the gap. Germline V lookup: CDR1 SEHNR, CDR2 FQNEAQ (reference sequence). CDR3 length equals 15 residues. CDR3 DNA: TGTGCCAGCAGCTCCCCCACCGGAATGGGAGATACGCAGTATTTT. Protein product: CASSSPTGMGDTQYF.

This clonotype was detected a few times. The chain links TRBV5-1 to TRBJ2-7; 11 positions agree with TRBD2. CDR1 is SGHRS and CDR2 is YFSETQ in the germline V gene. The CDR3 is 14 amino acids. With V trimmed by 2 bases and J by 4 bases, 2 bases remained unmatched. DNA of the CDR3: TGCGCCAGCAGCTTTACTAGCGGGGGTTACGAGCAGTACGTC. It specifies CASSFTSGGYEQYV.

The CDR3: CASSLAGVYEQYV. Here the CDR3 DNA reads TGTGCCAGCAGCTTGGCAGGGGTCTACGAGCAGTACGTC. This chain uses TRBV7-9 with TRBJ2-7, with D possibly TRBD1 on 6 matching bases. There are 13 residues in the CDR3. From germline, CDR1 is SEHNR and CDR2 FQNEAQ (reference sequence). V dropped 3 bases and J dropped 3 bases, with 9 bases sitting between them.

This clonotype was observed a handful of times. A single base separates this from a much larger clone, so it may be a read error. The CDR3 loop reads CASSLQGADTEAFF. The CDR3 DNA is TGTGCCAGCAGCTTACAGGGGGCGGACACTGAAGCTTTCTTT. The genes are TRBV7-9 and TRBJ1-1; 8 positions match TRBD1. This CDR3 is 14 amino acids long. The J segment lost 3 bases and the V segment lost 2 bases, leaving 2 bases of the junction unmatched. Germline assignment: CDR1 SEHNR and CDR2 FQNEAQ (reference sequence). Using reference TRBV7-9 and TRBJ1-1 for the parts outside the CDR3, the full variable domain is DTGVSQNPRHKITKRGQNVTFRCDPISEHNRLYWYRQTLGQGPEFLTYFQNEAQLEKSRLLSDRFSAERPKGSFSTLEIQRTEQGDSAMYLCASSLQGADTEAFFGQGTRLTVV.